A single T cell receptor beta chain is shown here with its context. This specimen belongs to a study of shared clonotypes between healthy human individuals. Germline CDR1 and CDR2: SGHRS and YFSETQ. The CDR3 contains 16 residues. Trimming removed 2 bases from V and 6 bases from J, with 18 bases in between. Selected positively for CCR7 and CD45RO-negative, naive CD8 cells excluded terminally differentiated effector memory CD45RA+ cells. Profiled with immunoSEQ multiplex PCR; TCRdb holds only in-frame clones, not every one. The table shows some 2.1 million clones, with 80% to 95% occurring only once. Input material: naive CD8+ T cells from PBMCs. This chain links TRBV5-1 with TRBJ2-1; D is perhaps TRBD1 or TRBD2 (5 bases each). The TCR sequence derives from a young man in good health. Some clones in this sample may be carry-over from other donors' samples. CDR3 in DNA: TGCGCCAGCAGCTTCCCCGGAGTGGGACGGTTCAATGAGCAGTTCTTC. It is translated as CASSFPGVGRFNEQFF. Full variable domain (rest looked up from reference TRBV5-1 and TRBJ2-1): KAGVTQTPRYLIKTRGQQVTLSCSPISGHRSVSWYQQTPGQGLQFLFEYFSETQRNKGNFPGRFSGRQFSNSRSEMNVSTLELGDSALYLCASSFPGVGRFNEQFFGPGTRLTVL.